This TCR beta chain was captured by sequencing in a study of blood T cell repertoires in COVID-19. Study context: Sites in the United States, Italy and Spain provided acute and convalescent COVID-19 samples. The cDNA or gDNA used as material had been derived from T cells, B-cell-depleted T cells, or PBMCs.

Authors' methods: The authors estimated nucleated cell counts from reference gene primer amplification. The protocol was immunoSEQ multiplex PCR, while the TCRdb copy is restricted to in-frame clones and leaves out a portion. Clone size and the V and J calls come from that table; the DNA yielded D and trimming. The sample lists 30,000 to 40,000 clones, around 90% occurring once. V lost 3 bases to trimming and J lost 2 bases, with 10 bases between them. CDR3 length: 14 amino acids. The germline gives CDR1 LNHDA, CDR2 SQIVND (reference sequence). This clone occurred a few times. Specimen: peripheral blood. This rearrangement joins TRBV19 to TRBJ1-2; D gene unclear. The receptor was derived from a man aged 55 to 70 with active or convalescent COVID-19. The CDR3 loop reads CASSISPANYGYTF. The DNA of the CDR3 is TGTGCCAGTAGTATTTCACCAGCGAACTATGGCTACACCTTC.